Listed below are T cell receptor beta chains from one sample, sequenced in a study of blood T cell repertoires in COVID-19. Libraries were prepared by immunoSEQ multiplex PCR; TCRdb keeps only in-frame clonotypes and omits some of them. The data contain around 200,000 clones, about 80% of them singletons. The specimen was peripheral blood. Receptors were obtained from a man in his fifties with active or convalescent COVID-19. Both conserved end residues are part of each CDR3. Fields, in order: V gene, D gene, clone size, J gene, CDR3 DNA, CDR3 protein. D genes are given only for firm matches. Not all rows give a size; the values are once, few, many and, for expanded clones, a class.

TRBV6-6	-	-	TRBJ1-1	TGTGCCAGCAGACCCGCGGGGAGGAACACTGAAGCTTTCTTT	CASRPAGRNTEAFF
TRBV5-1	-	-	TRBJ1-2	TGCGCCAGCAGCTTACGGCCCTCCGGGGATGGCTACACCTTC	CASSLRPSGDGYTF
TRBV6-5	TRBD1	-	TRBJ2-7	TGTGCCAGCAAGAAGGACAGGATTTTCTACGAGCAGTACTTC	CASKKDRIFYEQYF
TRBV5-4	-	-	TRBJ1-2	TGTGCCAGCAGCAGGAGACGGGAGACGGGCTATGGCTACACCTTC	CASSRRRETGYGYTF
TRBV2	TRBD1	-	TRBJ2-2	TGTGCCAGCAGTCAACAGGGGGCGAGGTCCGGGGAGCTGTTTTTT	CASSQQGARSGELFF
TRBV7-8	TRBD1	-	TRBJ2-7	TGTGCCAGCGGCCGGGACAGGGGGCTTCCCGAGCAGTACTTC	CASGRDRGLPEQYF
TRBV5-1	-	few	TRBJ2-6	TGCGCCAGCAGCTTGGGCGGCAACTCTGGGGCCAACGTCCTGACTTTC	CASSLGGNSGANVLTF
TRBV5-4	-	-	TRBJ1-2	TGTGCCAGCAGCTTGGGGACAAACTATGGCTACACCTTC	CASSLGTNYGYTF
TRBV19	TRBD1	-	TRBJ1-5	TGTGCCAGTAGTACCCGCGACAGGGGAGATCAGCCCCAGCATTTT	CASSTRDRGDQPQHF
TRBV5-5	TRBD2	once	TRBJ2-7	TGTGCCAGCAGCTTAACCCGACTAGCGGTCTCCTACGAGCAGTACTTC	CASSLTRLAVSYEQYF
TRBV28	TRBD2	-	TRBJ2-3	TGTGCCAGCAGTTCTCTAGCGGGGGGAACAGATACGCAGTATTTT	CASSSLAGGTDTQYF
TRBV28	TRBD1	-	TRBJ2-6	TGTGCCAGCAGACCCCCGGGACAGGGGTCTCCTGGGGCCAACGTCCTGACTTTC	CASRPPGQGSPGANVLTF
TRBV13	-	-	TRBJ2-5	TGTGCCAGCAGCCTAAATGGTGGTGTGGAGACCCAGTACTTC	CASSLNGGVETQYF
TRBV5-5	TRBD2	-	TRBJ2-7	TGTGCCAGCAGCTTCCGGGGACTAGCGGGACTCTACGAGCAGTACTTC	CASSFRGLAGLYEQYF
TRBV9	TRBD2	-	TRBJ2-3	TGTGCCAGCAGCGTAGCTGGGGGGGATAGCACAGATACGCAGTATTTT	CASSVAGGDSTDTQYF
TRBV10-3	-	-	TRBJ1-1	TGTGCCATCAGTGAGGGCAGCAAACTAGAAGCTTTCTTT	CAISEGSKLEAFF
TRBV6-5	TRBD1	-	TRBJ2-7	TGTGCCAGCCGGGGACAGCTTTCCCTCGAGCAGTACTTC	CASRGQLSLEQYF
TRBV11-1	TRBD2	-	TRBJ2-1	TGTGCCAGCAGCTTGGGACTAGCTAACAATGAGCAGTTCTTC	CASSLGLANNEQFF
TRBV6-6	-	once	TRBJ1-5	TGTGCCAGCAGTTACGGAGCAGACCAGCCCCAGCATTTT	CASSYGADQPQHF
TRBV30	-	-	TRBJ2-1	TGTGCCTGGAGGAACGCGGTGACGTACAATGAGCAGTTCTTC	CAWRNAVTYNEQFF
TRBV7-3	-	-	TRBJ2-1	TGTGCCAGCAGCTTAACAATTACAGGTGATGAGCAGTTCTTC	CASSLTITGDEQFF
TRBV30	TRBD2	-	TRBJ2-5	TGTGCCTGGAGTGGACTAGCGGTGGAGACCCAGTACTTC	CAWSGLAVETQYF
TRBV2	-	once	TRBJ2-7	TGTGCCAGCAACCAGGGTAACGAGCAGTACTTC	CASNQGNEQYF
TRBV5-1	-	-	TRBJ1-4	TGCGCCAGCAGCCCCGTAGTCGGGGGTAGACTGTTTTTT	CASSPVVGGRLFF
TRBV10-3	-	once	TRBJ2-3	TGTGCCATCAGTGAGGGTGACAACAGAGATACGCAGTATTTT	CAISEGDNRDTQYF
TRBV5-1	-	-	TRBJ2-7	TGCGCCAGCAGCTTGGTGGGGCGGTCAACGTCCTACGAGCAGTACTTC	CASSLVGRSTSYEQYF
TRBV19	-	-	TRBJ1-1	TGTGCCAGTAGTATAGTTGGAGCGGGGTCCTCTCCAGCTTTCTTT	CASSIVGAGSSPAFF
TRBV6-1	TRBD1	-	TRBJ1-2	TGTGCCAGCAGTGAAAACTCCCTCGGGACAGTCGGCTACACCTTC	CASSENSLGTVGYTF